This TCR beta chain was recorded in a study of T cell responses to AZD1222 COVID-19 vaccine. Background on the study: Pooling was applied to second doses at about 4 or about 12 weeks. Findings and limits, study-wide: Increases in Spike-specific TCR breadth and depth were seen after two AZD1222 doses. Targets within unmutated variant regions were reportedly found for nearly half of spike-specific TCRs. Sampling that yielded the repertoires occurred only after the peak T cell response.

This clone was found once. Its target is unknown. The CDR3 extends over 16 amino acids. Germline V lookup: CDR1 SGHDN, CDR2 FVKESK. V lost 3 bases and J lost 5; bases outside the gene matches: 12. TCRdb's table, derived via immunoSEQ multiplex PCR, lists solely in-frame clones and lacks some. Of around 150,000 clones in the sample, roughly 94% are singletons; the top ten hold around 1.3%. This clonotype was obtained from an adult in good health. The specimen comprised peripheral blood, sampled on day 0 of AZD1222 vaccination. The J gene is TRBJ2-5, the V gene TRBV14; TRBD1 matches 7 bases. Here the CDR3 reads CASSHPRGQTKETQYF. CDR3 coding DNA: TGTGCCAGCAGCCACCCCAGGGGACAGACCAAGGAGACCCAGTACTTC. The full variable domain, with the rest looked up from reference TRBV14 and TRBJ2-5, is EAGVTQFPSHSVIEKGQTVTLRCDPISGHDNLYWYRRVMGKEIKFLLHFVKESKQDESGMPNNRFLAERTGGTYSTLKVQPAELEDSGVYFCASSHPRGQTKETQYFGPGTRLLVL.